A selection of T cell receptor beta chains follows, all from one sample in a study of T-cell reconstitution after alpha-beta-depleted transplantation in children. TCRdb re-derived calls from the PCR reads in MiXCR, one entry per CDR3 protein. The table shows about 830,000 distinct CDR3 sequences, with roughly 15% occurring only once. The material was PBMCs, mostly from graft donor cells, obtained 360 days after TCRalphabeta/CD19-depleted stem cell transplant. These receptors all stem from a male patient under 18 who had a stem cell transplant for acute lymphoblastic leukemia, so the T cells may come from the graft donor. Each CDR3 is given with its conserved first and last residue. The D gene is left open where the match is weak. Not every row has a clone size; where given, it reads once, few, many or a size class.

j_gene: TRBJ1-2; d_gene: TRBD1; abundance: .; v_gene: TRBV11-2; CDR3aa: CASSLWEGAGGYTF; CDR3nt: TGTGCCAGCAGCTTATGGGAGGGGGCGGGTGGCTACACCTTC
j_gene: TRBJ1-4; d_gene: TRBD1; abundance: few; v_gene: TRBV4-1; CDR3aa: CASSLLSRGRMDEKLFF; CDR3nt: TGCGCCAGCAGCCTCCTAAGCAGGGGGCGCATGGATGAAAAACTGTTTTTT
j_gene: TRBJ2-7; d_gene: .; abundance: .; v_gene: TRBV11-2; CDR3aa: CASSLRTGREEQYF; CDR3nt: TGTGCCAGCAGCTTAAGGACGGGAAGGGAAGAGCAGTACTTC
j_gene: TRBJ1-5; d_gene: .; abundance: few; v_gene: TRBV3-1; CDR3aa: CASSQLSNQPQHF; CDR3nt: TGTGCCAGCAGCCAACTTAGCAATCAGCCCCAGCATTTT
j_gene: TRBJ2-3; d_gene: .; abundance: few; v_gene: TRBV3-1; CDR3aa: CASSQVLGPEDTQYF; CDR3nt: TGTGCCAGCAGCCAAGTGCTCGGGCCGGAAGATACGCAGTATTTT
j_gene: TRBJ2-7; d_gene: TRBD2; abundance: many; v_gene: TRBV28; CDR3aa: CASSSPGLALYEQYF; CDR3nt: TGTGCCAGCAGTTCCCCGGGACTAGCCCTCTACGAGCAGTACTTC
j_gene: TRBJ2-5; d_gene: .; abundance: .; v_gene: TRBV6-2/TRBV6-3; CDR3aa: CASRPYRVGETQYF; CDR3nt: TGTGCCAGCAGACCTTACAGGGTTGGGGAGACCCAGTACTTC
j_gene: TRBJ2-3; d_gene: .; abundance: .; v_gene: TRBV6-6; CDR3aa: CASTGGRPDTQYF; CDR3nt: TGTGCCAGCACTGGGGGCCGTCCAGATACGCAGTATTTT
j_gene: TRBJ2-7; d_gene: .; abundance: .; v_gene: TRBV20-1; CDR3aa: CSATTRAHSIYEQYF; CDR3nt: TGCAGTGCTACTACCCGGGCCCACTCCATCTACGAGCAGTACTTC
j_gene: TRBJ2-1; d_gene: TRBD2; abundance: .; v_gene: TRBV12-5; CDR3aa: CASGLRTSGKREQFF; CDR3nt: TGTGCTAGTGGTTTGCGGACTAGCGGGAAAAGGGAGCAGTTCTTC
j_gene: TRBJ2-5; d_gene: .; abundance: many; v_gene: TRBV27; CDR3aa: CASSSPSGGKTQYF; CDR3nt: TGTGCCAGCAGTTCCCCAAGCGGTGGAAAGACCCAGTACTTC
j_gene: TRBJ1-1; d_gene: .; abundance: .; v_gene: TRBV7-3; CDR3aa: CASERGAWGEAFF; CDR3nt: TGTGCCAGCGAAAGGGGGGCTTGGGGTGAAGCTTTCTTT
j_gene: TRBJ2-7; d_gene: .; abundance: .; v_gene: TRBV20-1; CDR3aa: CSARMGREDSYEQYF; CDR3nt: TGCAGTGCTAGGATGGGCCGGGAAGATTCCTACGAGCAGTACTTC
j_gene: TRBJ1-6; d_gene: .; abundance: .; v_gene: TRBV19; CDR3aa: CASSIGDPGSSYNSPLHF; CDR3nt: TGTGCCAGTAGTATAGGGGATCCGGGGAGCTCCTATAATTCACCCCTCCACTTT
j_gene: TRBJ2-3; d_gene: TRBD2; abundance: .; v_gene: TRBV4-1; CDR3aa: CASSHPTSGRARGFLDTQYF; CDR3nt: TGCGCCAGCAGCCATCCGACTAGCGGGAGGGCAAGAGGGTTTTTGGATACGCAGTATTTT
j_gene: TRBJ2-7; d_gene: .; abundance: few; v_gene: TRBV28; CDR3aa: CASSTVPTPYEQYF; CDR3nt: TGTGCCAGCAGTACCGTCCCTACTCCCTACGAGCAGTACTTC
j_gene: TRBJ1-2; d_gene: .; abundance: few; v_gene: TRBV12-3/TRBV12-4; CDR3aa: CASSIQGYGYTF; CDR3nt: TGTGCCAGCAGTATCCAGGGTTATGGCTACACCTTC
j_gene: TRBJ2-3; d_gene: .; abundance: .; v_gene: TRBV4-1; CDR3aa: CASSQMRAGASDTQYF; CDR3nt: TGCGCCAGCAGCCAAATGAGAGCAGGGGCCTCAGATACGCAGTATTTT
j_gene: TRBJ1-1; d_gene: .; abundance: .; v_gene: TRBV3-1; CDR3aa: CASSQESIRGAFF; CDR3nt: TGTGCCAGCAGCCAAGAATCCATTCGGGGAGCTTTCTTT
j_gene: TRBJ2-5; d_gene: TRBD2; abundance: .; v_gene: TRBV20-1; CDR3aa: CSARGTSGSLGAETQYF; CDR3nt: TGCAGTGCTAGAGGGACTAGCGGGAGTTTAGGGGCGGAGACCCAGTACTTC
j_gene: TRBJ2-1; d_gene: TRBD2; abundance: .; v_gene: TRBV20-1; CDR3aa: CSASGISPYNEQFF; CDR3nt: TGCAGTGCGAGCGGGATAAGTCCCTACAATGAGCAGTTCTTC
j_gene: TRBJ2-7; d_gene: .; abundance: .; v_gene: TRBV10-3; CDR3aa: CAISAGDWSSYEQYF; CDR3nt: TGTGCCATCAGTGCGGGGGACTGGAGCTCCTACGAGCAGTACTTC